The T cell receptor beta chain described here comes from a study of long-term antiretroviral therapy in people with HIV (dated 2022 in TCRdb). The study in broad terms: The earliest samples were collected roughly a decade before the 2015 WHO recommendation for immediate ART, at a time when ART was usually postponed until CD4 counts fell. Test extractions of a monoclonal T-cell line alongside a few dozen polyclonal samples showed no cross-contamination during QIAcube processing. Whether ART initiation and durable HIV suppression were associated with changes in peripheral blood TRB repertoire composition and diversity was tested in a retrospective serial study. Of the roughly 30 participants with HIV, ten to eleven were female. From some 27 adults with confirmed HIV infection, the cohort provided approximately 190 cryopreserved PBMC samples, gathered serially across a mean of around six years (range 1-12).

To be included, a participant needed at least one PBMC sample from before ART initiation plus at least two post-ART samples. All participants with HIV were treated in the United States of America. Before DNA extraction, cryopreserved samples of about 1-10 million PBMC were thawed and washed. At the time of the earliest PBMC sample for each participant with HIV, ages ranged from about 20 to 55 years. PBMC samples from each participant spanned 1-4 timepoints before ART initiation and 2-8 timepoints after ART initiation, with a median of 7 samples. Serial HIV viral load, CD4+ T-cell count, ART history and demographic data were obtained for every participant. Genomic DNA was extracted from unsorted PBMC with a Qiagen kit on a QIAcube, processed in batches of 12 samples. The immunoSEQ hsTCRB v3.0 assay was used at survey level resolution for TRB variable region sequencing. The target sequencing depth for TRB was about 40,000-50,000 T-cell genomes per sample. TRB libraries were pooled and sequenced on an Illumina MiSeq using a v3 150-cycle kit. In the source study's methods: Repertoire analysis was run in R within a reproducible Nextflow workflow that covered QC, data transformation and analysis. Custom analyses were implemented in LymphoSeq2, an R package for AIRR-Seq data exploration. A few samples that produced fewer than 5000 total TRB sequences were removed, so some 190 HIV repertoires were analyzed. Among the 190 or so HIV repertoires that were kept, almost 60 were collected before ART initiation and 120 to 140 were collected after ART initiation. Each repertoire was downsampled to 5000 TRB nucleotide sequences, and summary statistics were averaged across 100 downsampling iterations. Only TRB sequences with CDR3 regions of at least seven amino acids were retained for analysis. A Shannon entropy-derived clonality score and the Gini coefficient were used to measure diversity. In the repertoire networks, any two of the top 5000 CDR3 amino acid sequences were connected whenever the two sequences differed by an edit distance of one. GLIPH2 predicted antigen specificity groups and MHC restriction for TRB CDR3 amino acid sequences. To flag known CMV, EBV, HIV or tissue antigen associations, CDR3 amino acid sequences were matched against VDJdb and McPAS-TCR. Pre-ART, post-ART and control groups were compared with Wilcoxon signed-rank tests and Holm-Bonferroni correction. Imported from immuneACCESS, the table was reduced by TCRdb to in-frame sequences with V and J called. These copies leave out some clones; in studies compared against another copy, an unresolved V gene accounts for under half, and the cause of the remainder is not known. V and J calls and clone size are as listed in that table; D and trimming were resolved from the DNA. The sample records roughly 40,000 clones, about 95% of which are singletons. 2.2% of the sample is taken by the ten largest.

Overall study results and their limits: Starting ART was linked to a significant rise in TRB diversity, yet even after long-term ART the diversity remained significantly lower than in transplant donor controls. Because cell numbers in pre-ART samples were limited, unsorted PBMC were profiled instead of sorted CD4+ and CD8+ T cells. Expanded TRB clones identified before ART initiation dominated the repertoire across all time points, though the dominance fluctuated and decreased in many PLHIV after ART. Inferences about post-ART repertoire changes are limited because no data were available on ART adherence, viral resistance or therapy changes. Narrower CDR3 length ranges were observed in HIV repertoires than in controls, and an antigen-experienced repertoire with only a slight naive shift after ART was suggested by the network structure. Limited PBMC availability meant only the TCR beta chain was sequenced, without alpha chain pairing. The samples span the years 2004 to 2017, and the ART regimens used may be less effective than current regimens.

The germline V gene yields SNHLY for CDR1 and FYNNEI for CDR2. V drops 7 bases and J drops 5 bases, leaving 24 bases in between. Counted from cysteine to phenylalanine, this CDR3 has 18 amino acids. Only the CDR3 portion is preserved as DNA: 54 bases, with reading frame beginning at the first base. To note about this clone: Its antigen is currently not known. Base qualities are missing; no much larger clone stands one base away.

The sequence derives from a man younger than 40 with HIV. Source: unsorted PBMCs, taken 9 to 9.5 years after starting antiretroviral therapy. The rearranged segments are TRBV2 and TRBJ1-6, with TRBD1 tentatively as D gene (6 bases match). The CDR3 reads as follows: CASTPRHILTGDNSPLHF. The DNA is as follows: TGTGCCAGCACCCCGAGACACATTTTGACAGGCGATAATTCACCCCTCCACTTT.